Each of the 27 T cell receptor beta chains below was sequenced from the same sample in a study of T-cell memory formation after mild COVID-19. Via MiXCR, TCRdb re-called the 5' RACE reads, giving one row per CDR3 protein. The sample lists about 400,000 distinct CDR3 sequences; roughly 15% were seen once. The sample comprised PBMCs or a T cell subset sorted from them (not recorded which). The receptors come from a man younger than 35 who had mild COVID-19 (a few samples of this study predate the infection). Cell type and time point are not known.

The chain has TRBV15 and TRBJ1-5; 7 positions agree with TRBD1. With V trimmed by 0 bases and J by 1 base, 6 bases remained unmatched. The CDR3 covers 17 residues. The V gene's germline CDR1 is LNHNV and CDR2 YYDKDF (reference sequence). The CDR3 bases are TGTGCCACCAGCAGAGATGAAGGGGGCGCGAGCAATCAGCCCCAGCATTTT. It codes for CATSRDEGGASNQPQHF.

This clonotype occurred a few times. This CDR3 is CSVVSVAGGAGEQFF. The DNA for the CDR3 is TGCAGCGTTGTCTCCGTTGCGGGGGGTGCTGGTGAGCAGTTCTTC. This rearrangement joins TRBV29-1 to TRBJ2-1; 8 bases agree with TRBD2. CDR3 length: 15 amino acids. Losses at the gene ends were 4 bases for V and 9 bases for J; bases not matched to a gene: 14. Germline assignment: CDR1 SQVTM and CDR2 ANQGSEA.

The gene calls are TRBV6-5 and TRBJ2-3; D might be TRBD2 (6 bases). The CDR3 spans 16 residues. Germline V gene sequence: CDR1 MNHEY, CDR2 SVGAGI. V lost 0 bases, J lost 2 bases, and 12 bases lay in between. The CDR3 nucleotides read TGTGCCAGCAGTTACTCGCTAGCGAGCCTCACAGATACGCAGTATTTT. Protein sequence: CASSYSLASLTDTQYF.

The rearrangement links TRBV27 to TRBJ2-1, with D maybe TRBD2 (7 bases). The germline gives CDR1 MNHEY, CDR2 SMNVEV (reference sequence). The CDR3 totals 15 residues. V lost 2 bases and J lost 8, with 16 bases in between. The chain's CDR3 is CASSLLGGARDEQFF. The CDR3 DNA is TGTGCCAGCAGTTTACTTGGGGGGGCGAGGGATGAGCAGTTCTTC.

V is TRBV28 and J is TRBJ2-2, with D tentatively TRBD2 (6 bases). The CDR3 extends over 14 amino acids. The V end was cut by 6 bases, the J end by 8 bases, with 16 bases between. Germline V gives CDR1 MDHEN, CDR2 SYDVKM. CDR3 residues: CASSSDPAGGELFF. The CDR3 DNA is TGTGCCAGCAGCTCCGACCCGGCGGGGGGGGAGCTGTTTTTT.

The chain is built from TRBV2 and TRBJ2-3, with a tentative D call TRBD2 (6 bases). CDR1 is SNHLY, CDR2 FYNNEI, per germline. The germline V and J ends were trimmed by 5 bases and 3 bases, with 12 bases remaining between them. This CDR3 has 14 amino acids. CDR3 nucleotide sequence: TGTGCCAGCAGTCGGACTACCATTACAGATACGCAGTATTTT. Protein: CASSRTTITDTQYF.

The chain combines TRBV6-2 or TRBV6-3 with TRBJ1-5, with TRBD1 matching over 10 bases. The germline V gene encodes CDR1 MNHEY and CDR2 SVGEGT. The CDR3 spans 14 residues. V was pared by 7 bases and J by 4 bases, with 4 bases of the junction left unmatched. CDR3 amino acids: CASMGQGWNQPQHF. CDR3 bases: TGTGCCAGCATGGGACAGGGGTGGAATCAGCCCCAGCATTTT.

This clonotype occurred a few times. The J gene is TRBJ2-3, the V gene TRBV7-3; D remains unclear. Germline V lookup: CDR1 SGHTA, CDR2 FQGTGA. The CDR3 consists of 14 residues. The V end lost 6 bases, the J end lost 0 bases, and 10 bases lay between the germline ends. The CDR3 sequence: CASSPNHSTDTQYF. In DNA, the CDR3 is TGTGCCAGCAGTCCTAACCATAGCACAGATACGCAGTATTTT.

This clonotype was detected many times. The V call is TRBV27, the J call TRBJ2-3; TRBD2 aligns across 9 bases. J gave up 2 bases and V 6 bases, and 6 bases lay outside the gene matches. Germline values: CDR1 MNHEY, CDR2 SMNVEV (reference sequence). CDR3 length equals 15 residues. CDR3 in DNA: TGTGCCAGCAGGGCGGGGGGGTTCGCCACAGATACGCAGTATTTT. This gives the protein CASRAGGFATDTQYF.

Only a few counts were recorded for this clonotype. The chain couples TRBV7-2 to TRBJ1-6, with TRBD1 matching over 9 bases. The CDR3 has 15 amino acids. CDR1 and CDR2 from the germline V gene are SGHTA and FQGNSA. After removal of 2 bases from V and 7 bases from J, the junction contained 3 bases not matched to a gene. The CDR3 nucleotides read TGTGCCAGCAGCTTATTTGGACAGGGGAATTCACCCCTCCACTTT. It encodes CASSLFGQGNSPLHF.

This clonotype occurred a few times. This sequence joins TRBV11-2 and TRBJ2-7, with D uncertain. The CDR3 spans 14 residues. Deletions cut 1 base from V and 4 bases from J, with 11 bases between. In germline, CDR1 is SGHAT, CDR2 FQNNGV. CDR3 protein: CASSLVTPRYEQYV. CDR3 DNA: TGTGCCAGCAGCTTAGTAACCCCTCGGTACGAGCAGTACGTC.

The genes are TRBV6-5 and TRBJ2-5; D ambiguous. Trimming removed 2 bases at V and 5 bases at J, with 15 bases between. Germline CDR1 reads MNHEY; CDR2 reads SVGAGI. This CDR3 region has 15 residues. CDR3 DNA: TGTGCCAGCAGTTACGGCCACTTGAATAGGGAGACCCAGTACTTC. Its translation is CASSYGHLNRETQYF.

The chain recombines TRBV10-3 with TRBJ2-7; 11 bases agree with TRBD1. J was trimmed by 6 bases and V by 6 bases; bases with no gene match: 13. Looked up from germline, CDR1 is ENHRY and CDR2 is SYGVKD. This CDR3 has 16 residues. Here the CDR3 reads CAISVGTGGMLAEQYF. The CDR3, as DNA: TGTGCCATCAGCGTCGGGACAGGGGGGATGTTGGCCGAGCAGTACTTC.

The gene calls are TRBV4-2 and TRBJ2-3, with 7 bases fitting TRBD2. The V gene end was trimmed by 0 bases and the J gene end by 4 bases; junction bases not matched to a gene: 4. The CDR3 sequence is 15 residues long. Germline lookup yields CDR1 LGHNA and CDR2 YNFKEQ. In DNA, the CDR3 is TGTGCCAGCAGCCAAGATGGGGGGAGGGCAGATACGCAGTATTTT. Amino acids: CASSQDGGRADTQYF.

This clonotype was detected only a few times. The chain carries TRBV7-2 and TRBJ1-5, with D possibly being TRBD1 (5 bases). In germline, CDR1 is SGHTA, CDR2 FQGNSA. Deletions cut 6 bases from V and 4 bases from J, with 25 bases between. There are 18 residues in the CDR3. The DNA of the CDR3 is TGTGCCAGCAGTTTCCCAGGGTCCTCGTCGCCGGGAAATCAGCCCCAGCATTTT. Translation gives CASSFPGSSSPGNQPQHF. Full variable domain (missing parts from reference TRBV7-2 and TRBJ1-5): GAGVSQSPSNKVTEKGKDVELRCDPISGHTALYWYRQSLGQGLEFLIYFQGNSAPDKSGLPSDRFSAERTGGSVSTLTIQRTQQEDSAVYLCASSFPGSSSPGNQPQHFGDGTRLSIL.

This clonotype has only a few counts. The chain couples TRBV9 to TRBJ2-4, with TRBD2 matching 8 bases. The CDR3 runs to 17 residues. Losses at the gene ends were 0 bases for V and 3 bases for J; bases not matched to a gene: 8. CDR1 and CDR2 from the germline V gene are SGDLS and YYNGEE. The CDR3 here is CASSVEVGGGSKNIQYF. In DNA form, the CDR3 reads TGTGCCAGCAGCGTAGAGGTTGGCGGGGGGAGCAAAAACATTCAGTACTTC.

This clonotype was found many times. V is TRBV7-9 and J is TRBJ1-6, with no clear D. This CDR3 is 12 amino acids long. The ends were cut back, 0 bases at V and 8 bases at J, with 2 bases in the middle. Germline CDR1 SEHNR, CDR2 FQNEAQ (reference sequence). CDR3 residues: CASSLADSPLHF. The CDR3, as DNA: TGTGCCAGCAGCTTAGCGGATTCACCCCTCCACTTT.

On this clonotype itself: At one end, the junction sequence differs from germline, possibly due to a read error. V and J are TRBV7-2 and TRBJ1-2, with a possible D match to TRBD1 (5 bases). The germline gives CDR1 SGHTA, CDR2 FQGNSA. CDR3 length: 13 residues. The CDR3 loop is CASSFEEGSPRSF. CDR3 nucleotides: TGTGCCAGCAGCTTCGAGGAGGGGAGCCCACGCAGCTTC.

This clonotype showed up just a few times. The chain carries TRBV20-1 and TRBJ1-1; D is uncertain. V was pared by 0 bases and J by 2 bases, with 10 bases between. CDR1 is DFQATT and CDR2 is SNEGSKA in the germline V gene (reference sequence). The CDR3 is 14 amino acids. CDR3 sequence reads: CSARDWQTNTEAFF. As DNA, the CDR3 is TGCAGTGCTAGAGATTGGCAGACTAACACTGAAGCTTTCTTT.

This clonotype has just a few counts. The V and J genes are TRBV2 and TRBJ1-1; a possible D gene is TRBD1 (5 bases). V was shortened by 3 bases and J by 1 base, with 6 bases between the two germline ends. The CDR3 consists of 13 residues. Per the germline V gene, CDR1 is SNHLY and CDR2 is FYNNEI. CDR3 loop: CASSDQGNTEAFF. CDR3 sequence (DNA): TGTGCCAGCAGTGATCAGGGGAACACTGAAGCTTTCTTT.

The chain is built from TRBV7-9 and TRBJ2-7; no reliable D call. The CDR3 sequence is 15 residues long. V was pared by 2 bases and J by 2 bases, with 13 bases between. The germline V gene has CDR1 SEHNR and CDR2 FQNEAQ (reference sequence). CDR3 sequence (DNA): TGTGCCAGCAGCTTACTTCGTGGAGACGCCTACGAGCAGTACGTC. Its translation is CASSLLRGDAYEQYV.

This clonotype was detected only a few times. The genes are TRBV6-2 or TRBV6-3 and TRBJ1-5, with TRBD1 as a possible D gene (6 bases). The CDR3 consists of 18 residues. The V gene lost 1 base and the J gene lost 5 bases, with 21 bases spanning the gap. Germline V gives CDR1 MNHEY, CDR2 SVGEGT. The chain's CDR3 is CASSYLPRGTKEHQPQHF. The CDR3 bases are TGTGCCAGCAGTTACTTGCCCAGAGGGACAAAAGAGCATCAGCCCCAGCATTTT.

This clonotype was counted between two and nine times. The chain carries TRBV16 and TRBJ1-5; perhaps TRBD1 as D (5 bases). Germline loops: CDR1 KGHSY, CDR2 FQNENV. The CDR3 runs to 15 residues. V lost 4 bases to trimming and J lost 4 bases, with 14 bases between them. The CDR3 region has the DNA TGTGCCAGCAGCCCGAGCGGGGGGGATAATCAGCCCCAGCATTTT. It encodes CASSPSGGDNQPQHF.

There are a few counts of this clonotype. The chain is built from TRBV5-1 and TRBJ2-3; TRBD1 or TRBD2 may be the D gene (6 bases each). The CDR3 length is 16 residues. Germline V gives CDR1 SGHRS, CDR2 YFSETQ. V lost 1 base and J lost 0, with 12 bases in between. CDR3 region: CASSLRGAGSTDTQYF. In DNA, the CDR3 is TGCGCCAGCAGCTTGAGGGGGGCCGGAAGCACAGATACGCAGTATTTT.

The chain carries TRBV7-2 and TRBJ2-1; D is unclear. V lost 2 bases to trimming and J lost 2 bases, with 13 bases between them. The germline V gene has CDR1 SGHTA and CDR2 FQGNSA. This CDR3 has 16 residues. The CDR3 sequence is CASSLLIASPYNEQFF. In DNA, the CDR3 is TGTGCCAGCAGCTTACTTATAGCTTCCCCCTACAATGAGCAGTTCTTC.

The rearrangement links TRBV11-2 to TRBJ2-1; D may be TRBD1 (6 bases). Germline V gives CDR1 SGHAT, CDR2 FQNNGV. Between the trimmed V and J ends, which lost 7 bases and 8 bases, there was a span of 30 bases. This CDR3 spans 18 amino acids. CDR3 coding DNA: TGTGCCAGCATCTTTAGTCACGACAGGACCCCTACAACTGATGAGCAGTTCTTC. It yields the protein CASIFSHDRTPTTDEQFF. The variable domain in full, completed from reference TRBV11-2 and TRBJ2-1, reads EAGVAQSPRYKIIEKRQSVAFWCNPISGHATLYWYQQILGQGPKLLIQFQNNGVVDDSQLPKDRFSAERLKGVDSTLKIQPAKLEDSAVYLCASIFSHDRTPTTDEQFFGPGTRLTVL.

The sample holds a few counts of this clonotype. In DNA, the CDR3 is TGTGCCAGCAGTTCGGGACCCAATAGCTACACCTTC. It translates to CASSSGPNSYTF. The chain links TRBV7-9 to TRBJ1-2; possible D gene TRBD1, 5 bases. V dropped 6 bases and J dropped 9 bases, with 14 bases sitting between them. Germline V gene data show CDR1 as SEHNR and CDR2 as FQNEAQ (reference sequence). This CDR3 spans 12 amino acids.